This T cell receptor (beta chain) originates from a study of cytomegalovirus exposure and HLA in healthy donors. Findings of the study overall: In an earlier analysis, about 87% or about 30%: the productive usage of most TCR beta V segments. Accurate prediction of most subjects' HLA-A and HLA-B alleles from TCR beta sequences was reported.

Healthy bone marrow donors made up the donors. Comment on this clone: The antigen is undetermined.

The CDR3 is made up of 17 amino acids. V gave up 1 base and J gave up 5 bases; unmatched junction bases: 10. The V gene's germline CDR1 is LNHNV and CDR2 YYDKDF (reference sequence). The PCR employed 60 Vbeta primers together with 13 Jbeta primers. Original analysis: As a later analysis found, there were around 86 million unique TCR beta chains, of which roughly 11 million were shared. The data were produced by immunoSEQ multiplex PCR, yet TCRdb's version contains in-frame clones alone and is incomplete. The V and J calls and the clone size are those of that table, but D and trimming were determined from the DNA. The table shows 200,000 to 300,000 clones, with approximately 85% occurring only once.

The TCR sequence derives from a woman in her 40s in good health and CMV-seropositive. The chain uses TRBV15 and TRBJ2-7; 11 nucleotides line up with TRBD1. Source material: PBMCs. The CDR3 DNA is TGTGCCACCAGCAGAGTTGCGTTTGGGACAGGGGGAAACGAGCAGTACTTC. It translates to CATSRVAFGTGGNEQYF.